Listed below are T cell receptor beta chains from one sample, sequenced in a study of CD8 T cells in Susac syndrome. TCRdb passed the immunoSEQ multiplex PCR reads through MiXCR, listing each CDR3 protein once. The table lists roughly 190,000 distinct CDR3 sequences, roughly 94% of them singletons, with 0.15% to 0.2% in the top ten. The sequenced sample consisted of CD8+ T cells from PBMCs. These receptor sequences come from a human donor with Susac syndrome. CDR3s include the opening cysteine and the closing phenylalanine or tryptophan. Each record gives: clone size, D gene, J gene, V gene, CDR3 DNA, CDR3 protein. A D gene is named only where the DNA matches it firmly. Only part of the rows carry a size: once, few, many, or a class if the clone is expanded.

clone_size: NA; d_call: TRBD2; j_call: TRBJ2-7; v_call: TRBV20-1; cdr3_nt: TGCAGTAAGCTACTAGCGGGCGCCTACGAGCAGTACTTC; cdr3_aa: CSKLLAGAYEQYF
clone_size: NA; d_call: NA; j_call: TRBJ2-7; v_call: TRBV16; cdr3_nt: TGTGCCAGCAGCCAATTCTTACAGGGAAGGCAGGGGGAGCAGTACTTC; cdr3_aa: CASSQFLQGRQGEQYF
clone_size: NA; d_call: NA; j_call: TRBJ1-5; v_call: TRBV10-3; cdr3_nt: TGTGCCATCGGGAAGGGAGATCAGCCCCAGCATTTT; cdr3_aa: CAIGKGDQPQHF
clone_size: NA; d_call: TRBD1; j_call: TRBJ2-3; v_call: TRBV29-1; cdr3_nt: TGCAGCGGAAGACAGGGTGGGACAGATACGCAGTATTTT; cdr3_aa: CSGRQGGTDTQYF
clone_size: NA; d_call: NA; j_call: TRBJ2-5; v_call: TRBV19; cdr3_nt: TGTGCCAGTAGTATAGGGCCCGGGGACCAAGAGACCCAGTACTTC; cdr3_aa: CASSIGPGDQETQYF
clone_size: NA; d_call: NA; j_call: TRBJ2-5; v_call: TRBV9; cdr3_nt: TGTGCCAGCAGCGTAGCGTCAGGAGAGACCCAGTACTTC; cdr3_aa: CASSVASGETQYF
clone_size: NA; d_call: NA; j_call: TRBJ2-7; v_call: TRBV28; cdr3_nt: TGTGCCAGCAGTTTAAATCCAGGGACCGAGCAGTACTTC; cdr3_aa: CASSLNPGTEQYF
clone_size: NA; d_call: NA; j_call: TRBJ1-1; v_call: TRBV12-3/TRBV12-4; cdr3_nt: TGTGCCAGCAGTTCGACTCTAACTCCGGGACTTTTGAACACTGAAGCTTTCTTT; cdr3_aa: CASSSTLTPGLLNTEAFF
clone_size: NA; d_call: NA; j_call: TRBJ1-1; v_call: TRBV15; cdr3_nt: TGTGCCACCAGCAGAACCCAAATCGAGAACACTGAAGCTTTCTTT; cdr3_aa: CATSRTQIENTEAFF
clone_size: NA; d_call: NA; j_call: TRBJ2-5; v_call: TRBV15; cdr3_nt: TGTGCCACCAGCACCCCGTCCCAAGAGACCCAGTACTTC; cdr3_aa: CATSTPSQETQYF
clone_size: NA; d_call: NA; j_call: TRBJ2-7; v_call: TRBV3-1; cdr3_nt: TGTGCCAGCAGCCAAGAACAGCTGGAATACGAGCAGTACTTC; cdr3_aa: CASSQEQLEYEQYF
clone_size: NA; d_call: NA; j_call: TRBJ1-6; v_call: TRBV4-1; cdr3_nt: TGCGCCAGCAGCCAAGAAAGAGACAGAGATTCACCCCTCCACTTT; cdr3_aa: CASSQERDRDSPLHF
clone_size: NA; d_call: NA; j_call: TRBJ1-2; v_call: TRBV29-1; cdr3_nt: TGCAGCGCCGAGGAGGCCAGGGACTATGGCTACACCTTC; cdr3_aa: CSAEEARDYGYTF
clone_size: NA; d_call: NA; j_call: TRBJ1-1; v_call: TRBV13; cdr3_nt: TGTGCCAGCAGCCAAATGGGTCTAAACACTGAAGCTTTCTTT; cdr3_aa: CASSQMGLNTEAFF
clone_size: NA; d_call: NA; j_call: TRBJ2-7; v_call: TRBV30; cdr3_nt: TGTGCCTGGACAGGGGGGACAAGCTCCTACGAGCAGTACTTC; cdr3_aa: CAWTGGTSSYEQYF
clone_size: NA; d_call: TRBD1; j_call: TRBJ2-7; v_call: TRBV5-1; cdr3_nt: TGCGCCAGCAGACAGGGGGCCGAGCAGTACTTC; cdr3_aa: CASRQGAEQYF
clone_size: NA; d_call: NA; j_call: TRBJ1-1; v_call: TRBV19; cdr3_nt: TGTGCCAGTAGTACGGACCGTTTTGAAGCTTTCTTT; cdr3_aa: CASSTDRFEAFF
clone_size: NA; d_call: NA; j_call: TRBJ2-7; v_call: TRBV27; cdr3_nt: TGTGCCAGCAGTTTATCTCGCGTCGCCGAGCAGTACTTC; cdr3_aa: CASSLSRVAEQYF
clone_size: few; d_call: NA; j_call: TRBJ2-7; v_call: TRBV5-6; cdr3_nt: TGTGCCAGCAGCTTTTCAGGGTTCGACGAGCAGTACTTC; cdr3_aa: CASSFSGFDEQYF
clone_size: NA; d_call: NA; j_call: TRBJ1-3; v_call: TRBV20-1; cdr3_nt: TGCAGTGCTAGAGGGTTATCTGGAAACACCATATATTTT; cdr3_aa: CSARGLSGNTIYF
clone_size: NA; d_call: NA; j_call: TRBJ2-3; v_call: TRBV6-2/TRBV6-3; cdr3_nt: TGTGCCAGCAGTTATTACAGGGTGTCGGCAGATACGCAGTATTTT; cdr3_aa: CASSYYRVSADTQYF
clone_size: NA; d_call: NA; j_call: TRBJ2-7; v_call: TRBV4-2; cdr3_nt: TGTGCCAGCAGCCAAGATGGAGGGGTAAAGTATTACGAGCAGTACTTC; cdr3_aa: CASSQDGGVKYYEQYF
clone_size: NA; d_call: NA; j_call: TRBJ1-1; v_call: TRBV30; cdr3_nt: TGTGCCTGGACAACAGGGCGGGGAACTGAAGCTTTCTTT; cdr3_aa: CAWTTGRGTEAFF
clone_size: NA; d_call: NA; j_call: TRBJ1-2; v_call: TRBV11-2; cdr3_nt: TGTGCCAGCAGCTCAGGGACTGGGGAATTAGGAGGCTACACCTTC; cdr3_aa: CASSSGTGELGGYTF
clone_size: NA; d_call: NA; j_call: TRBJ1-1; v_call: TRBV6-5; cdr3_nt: TGTGCCAGCAGTTACTCTGACAGCCCGGGCACTGAAGCTTTCTTT; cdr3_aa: CASSYSDSPGTEAFF
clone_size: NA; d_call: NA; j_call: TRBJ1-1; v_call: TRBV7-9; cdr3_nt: TGTGCCAGCAGCTTTAACGAAGGGAACACTGAAGCTTTCTTT; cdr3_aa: CASSFNEGNTEAFF
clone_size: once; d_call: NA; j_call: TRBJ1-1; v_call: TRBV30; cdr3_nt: TGTGCCTGGACAGGGACCTTACGCACTGAAGCTTTCTTT; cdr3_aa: CAWTGTLRTEAFF
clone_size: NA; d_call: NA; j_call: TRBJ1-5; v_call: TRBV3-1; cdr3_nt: TGTGCCAGCAGCCCCTCCCCCGGGGGGAATCAGCCCCAGCATTTT; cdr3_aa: CASSPSPGGNQPQHF
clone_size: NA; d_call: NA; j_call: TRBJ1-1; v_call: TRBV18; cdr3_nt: TGTGCCAGCTCCCTGATTTACACTGAAGCTTTCTTT; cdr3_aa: CASSLIYTEAFF
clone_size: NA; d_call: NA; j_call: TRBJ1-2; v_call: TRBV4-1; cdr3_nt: TGCGCCAGCAGCCAACAACACGGGCTCTATGGCTACACCTTC; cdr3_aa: CASSQQHGLYGYTF
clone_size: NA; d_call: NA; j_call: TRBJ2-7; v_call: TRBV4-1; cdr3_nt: TGCGCCAGCAGCCAAGGTGTGAGAGCCTCCTACGAGCAGTACTTC; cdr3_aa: CASSQGVRASYEQYF
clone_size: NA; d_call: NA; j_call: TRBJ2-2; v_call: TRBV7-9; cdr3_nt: TGTGCCAGCAGCTTAGACGTTCCGAACACCGGGGAGCTGTTTTTT; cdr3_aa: CASSLDVPNTGELFF
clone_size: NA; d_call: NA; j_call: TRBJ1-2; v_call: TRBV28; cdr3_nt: TGTGCCAGCAGTTCCGGCAGGGGCTATGGCTACACCTTC; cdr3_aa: CASSSGRGYGYTF
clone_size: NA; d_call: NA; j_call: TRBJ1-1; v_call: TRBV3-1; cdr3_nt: TGTGCCAGCAGCTATACAGGAAGTACTGAAGCTTTCTTT; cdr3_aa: CASSYTGSTEAFF
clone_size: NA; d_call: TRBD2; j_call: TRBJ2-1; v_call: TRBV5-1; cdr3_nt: TGCGCCAGCAGCTTGGTGTCGGGACTAGATAATCTTGAGCAGTTCTTC; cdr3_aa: CASSLVSGLDNLEQFF
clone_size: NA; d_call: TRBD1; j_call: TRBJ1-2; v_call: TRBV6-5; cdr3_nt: TGTGCCAGCAGTTACAAGAAAGAAGGGGGCGACGGCTATGGCTACACCTTC; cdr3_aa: CASSYKKEGGDGYGYTF
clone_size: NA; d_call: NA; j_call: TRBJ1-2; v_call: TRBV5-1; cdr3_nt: TGCGCCAGCAGCTTGGACAGGGATCGGCTTGGTGGCTACACCTTC; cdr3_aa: CASSLDRDRLGGYTF
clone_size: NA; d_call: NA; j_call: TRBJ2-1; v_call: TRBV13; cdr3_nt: TGTGCCAGCAGCACCCGGCTAGGACGCGATGAGCAGTTCTTC; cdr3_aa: CASSTRLGRDEQFF